Listed below are T cell receptor beta chains from one sample, sequenced in a study of T cells after yellow fever vaccination. One entry per CDR3 protein results from TCRdb running MiXCR on the 5' RACE reads. The sample yields some 670,000 distinct CDR3 sequences, approximately 13% seen once. This specimen consisted of PBMCs, obtained on the day of the yellow fever booster vaccination. Receptors were obtained from a man under 40 who received the YFV17D yellow fever vaccine. Both conserved end residues are trimmed from each CDR3. Each record gives: CDR3 length, J gene, V gene, CDR3 protein.

cdr3_length: 15
j_call: TRBJ2-6
v_call: TRBV7-8
cdr3_aa: ASSLWARRSGANVLT

cdr3_length: 14
j_call: TRBJ1-4
v_call: TRBV6-2/TRBV6-3
cdr3_aa: ASSRVVEGANEKLF

cdr3_length: 13
j_call: TRBJ2-7
v_call: TRBV12-3/TRBV12-4
cdr3_aa: ASSSLEVRTYEQY

cdr3_length: 10
j_call: TRBJ2-5
v_call: TRBV5-4
cdr3_aa: ASSWSGETQY

cdr3_length: 14
j_call: TRBJ2-1
v_call: TRBV7-3
cdr3_aa: ASSLKNEIGADEQF

cdr3_length: 14
j_call: TRBJ2-1
v_call: TRBV20-1
cdr3_aa: SARDPGTSGHNEQF

cdr3_length: 9
j_call: TRBJ2-7
v_call: TRBV12-3/TRBV12-4
cdr3_aa: ASSKSYEQY

cdr3_length: 12
j_call: TRBJ2-4
v_call: TRBV20-1
cdr3_aa: SASKEVIANIQY

cdr3_length: 12
j_call: TRBJ1-4
v_call: TRBV12-3/TRBV12-4
cdr3_aa: ASSLDRGLEKLF

cdr3_length: 14
j_call: TRBJ2-5
v_call: TRBV10-1
cdr3_aa: ASSSRRGGGQETQY

cdr3_length: 10
j_call: TRBJ2-4
v_call: TRBV6-2/TRBV6-3
cdr3_aa: ASSYSGTPRS

cdr3_length: 10
j_call: TRBJ2-5
v_call: TRBV5-4
cdr3_aa: ASSRAQETQY

cdr3_length: 12
j_call: TRBJ2-7
v_call: TRBV20-1
cdr3_aa: SATESGASHEQY

cdr3_length: 12
j_call: TRBJ2-1
v_call: TRBV20-1
cdr3_aa: SASRGLRDNEQF

cdr3_length: 16
j_call: TRBJ2-7
v_call: TRBV6-5
cdr3_aa: ASSYSPGGSGFSYEQY

cdr3_length: 12
j_call: TRBJ2-3
v_call: TRBV20-1
cdr3_aa: SVRVAGIFDTQY

cdr3_length: 10
j_call: TRBJ2-7
v_call: TRBV28
cdr3_aa: ASSFSDRAEY

cdr3_length: 9
j_call: TRBJ2-1
v_call: TRBV20-1
cdr3_aa: SASRSDEQF

cdr3_length: 7
j_call: TRBJ2-1
v_call: TRBV29-1
cdr3_aa: SVGDAQF

cdr3_length: 10
j_call: TRBJ2-1
v_call: TRBV20-1
cdr3_aa: SAWDSNNEQF

cdr3_length: 9
j_call: TRBJ2-3
v_call: TRBV20-1
cdr3_aa: SASGSATQY

cdr3_length: 10
j_call: TRBJ1-2
v_call: TRBV20-1
cdr3_aa: SAPDLTSGYT

cdr3_length: 11
j_call: TRBJ2-3
v_call: TRBV7-2
cdr3_aa: ASSLAVTDTQY

cdr3_length: 14
j_call: TRBJ1-5
v_call: TRBV12-3/TRBV12-4
cdr3_aa: ASSGQGGGSNQPQH

cdr3_length: 16
j_call: TRBJ2-3
v_call: TRBV4-1
cdr3_aa: ASSQARTSGYDADTQY

cdr3_length: 8
j_call: TRBJ2-1
v_call: TRBV5-8
cdr3_aa: ASNSGEQF

cdr3_length: 7
j_call: TRBJ1-2
v_call: TRBV5-1
cdr3_aa: ATIYGYT

cdr3_length: 10
j_call: TRBJ2-1
v_call: TRBV7-9
cdr3_aa: ASSSPETIWF

cdr3_length: 13
j_call: TRBJ1-3
v_call: TRBV19
cdr3_aa: ASSRTGLTGNTIY

cdr3_length: 16
j_call: TRBJ2-1
v_call: TRBV4-3
cdr3_aa: ASSQAGLAGGSYNEQF

cdr3_length: 10
j_call: TRBJ2-2
v_call: TRBV6-6
cdr3_aa: ASQEFTGELF

cdr3_length: 10
j_call: TRBJ2-1
v_call: TRBV12-3/TRBV12-4
cdr3_aa: ASSELYNEQF

cdr3_length: 13
j_call: TRBJ2-2
v_call: TRBV12-3/TRBV12-4
cdr3_aa: ASRAAGSSTGELF

cdr3_length: 13
j_call: TRBJ2-1
v_call: TRBV12-3/TRBV12-4
cdr3_aa: ASRRDRGSYNEQF

cdr3_length: 13
j_call: TRBJ2-1
v_call: TRBV5-1
cdr3_aa: ASSLGPASYNEQF

cdr3_length: 12
j_call: TRBJ1-5
v_call: TRBV12-3/TRBV12-4
cdr3_aa: ASRSGRGDQPQH

cdr3_length: 12
j_call: TRBJ2-2
v_call: TRBV5-1
cdr3_aa: ASTGQLNTGELF

cdr3_length: 13
j_call: TRBJ2-6
v_call: TRBV6-2/TRBV6-3
cdr3_aa: ASRPLGPGANVLT

cdr3_length: 14
j_call: TRBJ1-2
v_call: TRBV4-3
cdr3_aa: ASSQAVQGLNYGYT

cdr3_length: 15
j_call: TRBJ1-1
v_call: TRBV20-1
cdr3_aa: SARDPREGRRGTEAF

cdr3_length: 11
j_call: TRBJ2-1
v_call: TRBV19
cdr3_aa: ASRDDAYNEQF

cdr3_length: 13
j_call: TRBJ2-1
v_call: TRBV20-1
cdr3_aa: SLRSSGLSYNEQF

cdr3_length: 10
j_call: TRBJ2-1
v_call: TRBV7-6
cdr3_aa: ASSPPREEQF

cdr3_length: 16
j_call: TRBJ2-7
v_call: TRBV11-2
cdr3_aa: ASSLDVGQGFNNVGQY